These T cell receptor beta chains were read from a single sample in a study of cytomegalovirus exposure and HLA in healthy donors. Sequencing was performed with immunoSEQ multiplex PCR; in TCRdb, only in-frame clones are kept and a portion is missing. The repertoire consists of hundreds of thousands of clones, with 70% to 90% occurring once and the leading ten covering around 2.1%. The sample was PBMCs. These receptors originate from a woman aged 18-35 years in good health and CMV-seronegative. The CDR3 runs from the conserved cysteine through the conserved F or W. A D gene is named only where the DNA matches it firmly. Not all rows give a size; the values are once, few, many and, for expanded clones, a class.

size	J	D	V	CDR3	DNA
.	TRBJ2-7	TRBD2	TRBV25-1	CASSDPGTSDYEQYF	TGTGCCAGCAGTGATCCCGGGACTAGTGACTACGAGCAGTACTTC
.	TRBJ2-5	TRBD2	TRBV11-2	CASSLGVAGDQETQYF	TGTGCCAGCAGCTTAGGGGTAGCGGGGGACCAAGAGACCCAGTACTTC
.	TRBJ2-7	TRBD1	TRBV29-1	CSVGGTGPLEQYF	TGCAGCGTTGGTGGGACAGGTCCTTTAGAGCAGTACTTC
.	TRBJ2-3	TRBD2	TRBV6-1	CASSVGSGGPDTQYF	TGTGCCAGCAGTGTCGGTAGCGGGGGGCCAGATACGCAGTATTTT
.	TRBJ2-7	TRBD1	TRBV29-1	CSVEVHSRGYEQYF	TGCAGCGTTGAAGTTCATAGCAGGGGGTACGAGCAGTACTTC
.	TRBJ1-2	TRBD1	TRBV9	CASSVGQSAGYGYTF	TGTGCCAGCAGCGTGGGACAGTCCGCTGGCTATGGCTACACCTTC
.	TRBJ2-7	.	TRBV7-9	CSSSPVPAYEQYF	TGTTCCAGCAGTCCCGTCCCCGCCTACGAGCAGTACTTC
.	TRBJ1-6	TRBD1	TRBV7-9	CASSQGQSNSPLHF	TGTGCCAGCAGCCAGGGACAGAGTAATTCACCCCTCCACTTT
.	TRBJ2-5	.	TRBV9	CASSVAGGGAYETQYF	TGTGCCAGCAGCGTAGCCGGTGGGGGGGCTTATGAGACCCAGTACTTC
.	TRBJ1-2	.	TRBV10-2	CASSESRRQDNYGYTF	TGCGCCAGCAGTGAGTCAAGGAGACAGGACAACTATGGCTACACCTTC
.	TRBJ1-2	.	TRBV7-3	CASSFGGADLSGGYTF	TGTGCCAGCAGCTTTGGTGGGGCAGATCTTTCGGGTGGCTACACCTTC
once	TRBJ1-1	.	TRBV6-5	CASSYSGGGLEAFF	TGTGCCAGCAGTTACTCGGGGGGGGGCCTAGAAGCTTTCTTT
.	TRBJ1-4	TRBD1	TRBV7-6	CASSVQGALNEKLFF	TGTGCCAGCAGCGTACAGGGGGCGCTTAATGAAAAACTGTTTTTT
.	TRBJ2-3	.	TRBV6-1	CASRQGSTDTQYF	TGTGCCAGCAGGCAGGGTAGCACAGATACGCAGTATTTT
.	TRBJ2-5	.	TRBV5-8	CASSVDPGTAGWETQYF	TGTGCCAGCAGCGTGGATCCGGGGACTGCCGGGTGGGAGACCCAGTACTTC
.	TRBJ2-2	.	TRBV5-1	CASSLDPNTGELFF	TGCGCCAGCAGCTTGGATCCAAACACCGGGGAGCTGTTTTTT
.	TRBJ1-3	.	TRBV2	CASSEYYSGNTIYF	TGTGCCAGCAGTGAGTACTACTCTGGAAACACCATATATTTT
.	TRBJ2-5	TRBD2	TRBV30	CAWMVTSGVLQETQYF	TGTGCCTGGATGGTAACTAGCGGGGTCCTACAAGAGACCCAGTACTTC
.	TRBJ2-7	TRBD1	TRBV2	CATKRQGSYEQYF	TGTGCCACAAAAAGACAGGGTAGCTACGAGCAGTACTTC
.	TRBJ1-2	.	TRBV28	CASSSRQLYTYGYTF	TGTGCCAGCAGTTCCAGACAGCTATACACCTATGGCTACACCTTC
.	TRBJ2-3	.	TRBV5-4	CASSLDRTDTQYF	TGTGCCAGCAGCTTGGATCGGACAGATACGCAGTATTTT
.	TRBJ1-5	.	TRBV4-1	CASSQDTMRVLEARHF	TGCGCCAGCAGCCAAGACACGATGAGGGTCCTTGAGGCTCGGCATTTT
.	TRBJ2-3	.	TRBV5-4	CASSLPGELSDTQYF	TGTGCCAGCAGCCTCCCGGGGGAACTATCAGATACGCAGTATTTT
.	TRBJ1-2	.	TRBV29-1	CSVPTTGSLYGYTF	TGCAGCGTTCCCACGACAGGAAGCCTCTATGGCTACACCTTC
.	TRBJ2-1	TRBD2	TRBV2	CASIYRLAGGNEQFF	TGTGCCAGCATCTACCGACTAGCGGGAGGGAATGAGCAGTTCTTC
.	TRBJ1-5	.	TRBV15	CATSKKGNQPQHF	TGTGCCACCAGCAAGAAGGGGAATCAGCCCCAGCATTTT
.	TRBJ2-7	TRBD2	TRBV9	CASSVPLADSYEQYF	TGTGCCAGCAGCGTTCCCCTAGCGGATTCCTACGAGCAGTACTTC
.	TRBJ2-6	TRBD1	TRBV19	CASSPDRVGANVLTF	TGTGCCAGTAGTCCCGACAGGGTTGGGGCCAACGTCCTGACTTTC
once	TRBJ2-7	.	TRBV14	CASSLGQGWNYEQYF	TGTGCCAGCAGCCTTGGACAAGGGTGGAACTACGAGCAGTACTTC
.	TRBJ2-7	.	TRBV9	CASSPVPGYEQYF	TGTGCCAGCAGTCCCGTACCAGGTTACGAGCAGTACTTC
.	TRBJ1-6	.	TRBV28	CASSLLRGNSPLHF	TGTGCCAGCAGTTTACTCCGAGGGAATTCACCCCTCCACTTT
.	TRBJ1-2	TRBD1	TRBV2	CASKLGQGFGYTF	TGTGCCAGCAAGTTGGGACAGGGGTTTGGCTACACCTTC
once	TRBJ2-1	TRBD2	TRBV13	CASSYGTSGYNEQFF	TGTGCCAGCAGCTACGGGACTAGCGGGTACAATGAGCAGTTCTTC
once	TRBJ1-1	.	TRBV10-1	CASSENGQGGSNTEAFF	TGCGCCAGCAGTGAGAATGGGCAGGGAGGGTCGAACACTGAAGCTTTCTTT
once	TRBJ1-4	.	TRBV27	CASRFTSPNEKLFF	TGTGCCAGCAGATTCACGAGCCCTAATGAAAAACTGTTTTTT
.	TRBJ2-2	TRBD2	TRBV9	CASSVFSGGAIGELFF	TGTGCCAGCAGCGTATTTAGCGGGGGGGCCATCGGGGAGCTGTTTTTT
.	TRBJ1-5	TRBD1	TRBV11-2	CASSSGTVNSNQPQHF	TGTGCCAGCAGCTCCGGGACAGTCAATAGCAATCAGCCCCAGCATTTT
.	TRBJ1-3	TRBD1	TRBV7-9	CASSGTVPGNTIYF	TGTGCCAGCAGCGGGACAGTTCCTGGAAACACCATATATTTT
.	TRBJ1-6	TRBD1	TRBV15	CATGQGDYNSPLHF	TGTGCCACAGGACAGGGCGACTATAATTCACCCCTCCACTTT
.	TRBJ1-1	.	TRBV7-8	CASSLDSLMNTEAFF	TGTGCCAGCAGCTTGGACAGTTTAATGAACACTGAAGCTTTCTTT
.	TRBJ1-1	.	TRBV2	CASRAYSGKNTEAFF	TGTGCCAGCAGGGCTTATTCCGGGAAAAACACTGAAGCTTTCTTT
.	TRBJ2-5	.	TRBV2	CASTTPSSHRETQYF	TGTGCCAGCACCACGCCTAGCTCTCATAGAGAGACCCAGTACTTC
.	TRBJ1-2	TRBD1	TRBV5-6	CASSAGGKVVGYTF	TGTGCCAGCAGTGCAGGGGGGAAGGTTGTTGGCTACACCTTC
.	TRBJ2-1	TRBD2	TRBV5-1	CASSFKRGAGTDEQFF	TGCGCCAGCAGCTTTAAGCGGGGTGCGGGGACGGATGAGCAGTTCTTC
.	TRBJ1-3	TRBD1	TRBV5-8	CASSLRRGQGNTIYF	TGTGCCAGCAGCTTGCGAAGGGGGCAAGGAAACACCATATATTTT
few	TRBJ2-1	.	TRBV11-2	CASSLGGYNEQFF	TGTGCCAGCAGCTTAGGAGGGTACAATGAGCAGTTCTTC
once	TRBJ2-1	.	TRBV10-3	CAISDLRYEQFF	TGTGCCATCAGTGACCTCAGGTATGAGCAGTTCTTC
.	TRBJ1-4	TRBD1	TRBV19	CASNPGQGNEKLFF	TGTGCCAGTAATCCGGGACAGGGAAATGAAAAACTGTTTTTT
.	TRBJ2-3	.	TRBV30	CARSLSDTQYF	TGTGCCCGGTCACTTAGCGATACGCAGTATTTT
.	TRBJ2-2	.	TRBV27	CASSLWAVNTGELFF	TGTGCCAGCAGTTTATGGGCCGTGAACACCGGGGAGCTGTTTTTT
.	TRBJ2-3	TRBD2	TRBV11-2	CASSLDSPLASGGAYTQYF	TGTGCCAGCAGCTTAGATTCCCCCCTGGCTAGCGGGGGGGCGTATACGCAGTATTTT
.	TRBJ1-2	.	TRBV2	CASTIGGGGYTF	TGTGCCAGCACCATAGGGGGGGGTGGCTACACCTTC
once	TRBJ2-7	TRBD1	TRBV11-3	CASSTRQGHEQYF	TGTGCCAGCAGCACCCGACAGGGCCACGAGCAGTACTTC
once	TRBJ1-1	.	TRBV21-1	CASSKAARMNTEAFF	TGTGCCAGCAGCAAAGCGGCCAGGATGAACACTGAAGCTTTCTTT
.	TRBJ1-1	.	TRBV19	CASMRGYFTEAFF	TGTGCCAGTATGAGGGGGTATTTCACTGAAGCTTTCTTT
.	TRBJ1-2	.	TRBV2	CASLQTGVHGYTF	TGTGCCAGCCTGCAGACAGGTGTACATGGCTACACCTTC
.	TRBJ2-5	TRBD2	TRBV11-3	CASSLGAGGPDYETQYF	TGTGCCAGCAGCTTAGGAGCGGGGGGGCCGGATTACGAGACCCAGTACTTC